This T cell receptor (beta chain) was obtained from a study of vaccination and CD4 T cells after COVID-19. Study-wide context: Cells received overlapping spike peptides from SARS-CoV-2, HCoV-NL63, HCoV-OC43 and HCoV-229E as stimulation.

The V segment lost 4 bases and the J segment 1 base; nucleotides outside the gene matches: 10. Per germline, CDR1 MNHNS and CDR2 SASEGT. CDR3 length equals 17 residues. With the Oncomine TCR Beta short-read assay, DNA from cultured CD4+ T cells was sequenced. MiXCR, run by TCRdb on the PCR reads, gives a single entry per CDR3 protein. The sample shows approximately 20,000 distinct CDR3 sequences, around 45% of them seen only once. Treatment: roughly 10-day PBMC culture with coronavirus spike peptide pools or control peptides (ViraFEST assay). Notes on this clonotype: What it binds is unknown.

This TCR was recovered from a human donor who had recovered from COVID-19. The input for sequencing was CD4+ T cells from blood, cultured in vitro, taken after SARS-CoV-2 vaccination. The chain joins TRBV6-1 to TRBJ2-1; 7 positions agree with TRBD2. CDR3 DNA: TGTGCCAGCAGTGCACTCAGAGACGGGGGGTCCTACAATGAGCAGTTCTTC. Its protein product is CASSALRDGGSYNEQFF.